These 27 T cell receptor beta chains were all obtained from the same sample, sequenced in a study of cytomegalovirus exposure and HLA in healthy donors. PCR employed 60 Vbeta and 13 Jbeta primers. Some clones are missing from TCRdb's copy, which holds only in-frame ones; the method was immunoSEQ multiplex PCR. The sample shows 140,000 to 150,000 clones, around 80% of them seen only once. Sequencing was done on a sample of PBMCs. These receptors all stem from a woman aged 40 to 55 in good health and CMV-seropositive.

The chain joins TRBV28 to TRBJ2-5, with a possible D match to TRBD2 (5 bases). Germline-derived CDR1 and CDR2 are MDHEN and SYDVKM. Trimming cost V 3 bases and J 5 bases, with 10 bases left between them. This CDR3 region has 13 residues. CDR3 sequence (DNA): TGTGCCAGCAGTTTTGAGGGTTTGGAGACCCAGTACTTC. This gives the protein CASSFEGLETQYF.

The chain links TRBV28 to TRBJ1-6; D gene ambiguous. This CDR3 is built from 13 residues. Germline loops: CDR1 MDHEN, CDR2 SYDVKM. Trimming took off 7 bases at V and 9 bases at J, with 13 bases between the two ends. The DNA for the CDR3 is TGTGCCAGCAAGGAGGGTAGTGGTTCACCCCTCCACTTT. This gives the protein CASKEGSGSPLHF.

The V gene is TRBV6-4, the J gene TRBJ2-1; TRBD2 matches at 13 bases. The V gene's germline CDR1 is MRHNA and CDR2 SNTAGT. CDR3 length: 15 amino acids. Trimming cost V 5 bases and J 9 bases; bases outside gene matches: 7. CDR3: CASSPTSGGLGEQFF. The CDR3 region has the DNA TGTGCCAGCAGTCCGACTAGCGGGGGGTTAGGTGAGCAGTTCTTC.

This clone was seen a few times. This chain connects TRBV19 to TRBJ1-6, with 8 bases identical to TRBD1. The germline gives CDR1 LNHDA, CDR2 SQIVND (reference sequence). This CDR3 is built from 14 residues. V lost 2 bases to trimming and J lost 10 bases; unmatched junction nucleotides: 4. The CDR3 DNA is TGTGCCAGTAGTATACAGGGGGCAGGATCACCCCTCCACTTT. Translating it yields CASSIQGAGSPLHF.

This chain joins TRBV15 and TRBJ2-7; 7 positions match TRBD2. The CDR3 sequence is 15 residues long. Germline CDR1 reads LNHNV; CDR2 reads YYDKDF (reference sequence). V was clipped by 0 bases and J by 5 bases; unmatched bases: 7. The DNA for the CDR3 is TGTGCCACCAGCAGAGATACCGGGAGGAAAAACGAGCAGTACTTC. As protein: CATSRDTGRKNEQYF.

The chain couples TRBV7-2 to TRBJ1-3, with 8 positions matching TRBD1. CDR1 and CDR2 (germline): SGHTA, FQGNSA. The CDR3 is 15 amino acids. Trimming at V came to 2 bases and at J to 4 bases, leaving 4 bases not matched to a gene. The CDR3 protein is CASSLRGQGGNTIYF. The CDR3 DNA is TGTGCCAGCAGCTTACGAGGACAGGGAGGAAACACCATATATTTT. The entire variable domain, with the rest obtained from reference TRBV7-2 and TRBJ1-3, is as follows: GAGVSQSPSNKVTEKGKDVELRCDPISGHTALYWYRQSLGQGLEFLIYFQGNSAPDKSGLPSDRFSAERTGGSVSTLTIQRTQQEDSAVYLCASSLRGQGGNTIYFGEGSWLTVV.

The chain links TRBV18 to TRBJ2-7; 9 nucleotides line up with TRBD2. The CDR3 spans 15 residues. Germline CDR1 reads KGHSH; CDR2 reads LQKENI. V trimming: 4 bases; J trimming: 5 bases; junction bases outside the gene matches: 9. This CDR3 reads CASSQGTSPRNEQYF. CDR3 sequence (DNA): TGTGCCAGCTCACAGGGGACTAGCCCTAGGAACGAGCAGTACTTC.

The genes are TRBV10-3 and TRBJ2-7; 11 nucleotides match TRBD1. The CDR3 length is 16 residues. Germline V lookup: CDR1 ENHRY, CDR2 SYGVKD. V was pared by 5 bases and J by 3 bases, with 9 bases of the junction left unmatched. CDR3 protein: CAISNQDRGRIYEQYF. CDR3 nucleotides: TGTGCCATCAGTAATCAGGACAGGGGGCGCATCTACGAGCAGTACTTC.

The V call is TRBV6-1, the J call TRBJ1-3; no clear D. CDR1 is MNHNS and CDR2 is SASEGT in the germline V gene. The ends were cut back, 1 base at V and 0 bases at J, with 19 bases in the middle. The CDR3 has 19 amino acids. CDR3 protein: CASSEGRGDLFFSGNTIYF. CDR3 DNA: TGTGCCAGCAGTGAAGGAAGAGGCGACTTATTTTTCTCTGGAAACACCATATATTTT.

The chain couples TRBV28 to TRBJ2-1; 8 bases align to TRBD2. The CDR3 length is 15 residues. Germline CDR1 and CDR2: MDHEN and SYDVKM. The J segment lost 1 base and the V segment lost 3 bases, leaving 2 bases of the junction unmatched. The CDR3 DNA is TGTGCCAGCAGTTTCCCGGGGGGGTCCTACAATGAGCAGTTCTTC. Its translation: CASSFPGGSYNEQFF.

This clone has more than one count but fewer than ten. The rearrangement links TRBV7-9 to TRBJ1-2; D not certain. This CDR3 contains 17 residues. In germline, CDR1 is SEHNR, CDR2 FQNEAQ (reference sequence). V was shortened by 2 bases and J by 2 bases, with 18 bases between the two germline ends. The CDR3 region is CASSLWVGVRTNYGYTF. The CDR3 DNA follows: TGTGCCAGCAGCTTATGGGTCGGGGTCAGAACAAACTATGGCTACACCTTC.

This chain joins TRBV5-1 and TRBJ2-1; TRBD2 might be the D (7 bases). The CDR3 is made up of 19 amino acids. From germline, CDR1 is SGHRS and CDR2 YFSETQ. V was trimmed by 2 bases and J by 4 bases, leaving 25 bases between them. The CDR3 DNA reads TGCGCCAGCAGCTTACATCCGCCGGGGGGCCATCAATCTTACAATGAGCAGTTCTTC. Its translation is CASSLHPPGGHQSYNEQFF.

V usage is TRBV7-2 and J usage is TRBJ2-3; 11 bases match TRBD2. CDR1 is SGHTA and CDR2 is FQGNSA in the germline V gene. CDR3 length: 15 amino acids. The V gene end was trimmed by 1 base and the J gene end by 6 bases; junction bases not matched to a gene: 3. CDR3: CASSLVPSGGDTQYF. For the CDR3, the DNA is TGTGCCAGCAGCTTAGTCCCTAGCGGGGGGGATACGCAGTATTTT.

V is TRBV4-1 and J is TRBJ1-3; the match to TRBD1 covers 9 bases. Germline-derived CDR1 and CDR2 are MGHRA and YSYEKL. Unmatched junction bases numbered 6, after V lost 2 bases and J lost 4 bases. CDR3 length: 16 amino acids. The CDR3 reads CASSQKGDRVGNTIYF. CDR3 sequence (DNA): TGCGCCAGCAGCCAAAAGGGGGACAGGGTCGGAAACACCATATATTTT.

J is TRBJ1-2 and V is TRBV6-5; TRBD1 matches 7 bases. There are 13 residues in the CDR3. V shed 6 bases and J 2 bases; nucleotides not matched to a gene: 3. From germline, CDR1 is MNHEY and CDR2 SVGAGI. The CDR3, as DNA: TGTGCCAGCAGGAAACAGGGGAACTATGGCTACACCTTC. This sequence encodes CASRKQGNYGYTF.

This chain connects TRBV29-1 to TRBJ1-1; TRBD1 agrees at 8 bases. CDR1 SQVTM and CDR2 ANQGSEA come from the germline V gene. This CDR3 is built from 13 residues. The J segment lost 5 bases and the V segment lost 6 bases, leaving 8 bases of the junction unmatched. The CDR3 DNA reads as TGCAGCGTCGCAGAGGGACAGGCTACTGAAGCTTTCTTT. It encodes CSVAEGQATEAFF. Full variable domain (rest looked up from reference TRBV29-1 and TRBJ1-1): SAVISQKPSRDICQRGTSLTIQCQVDSQVTMMFWYRQQPGQSLTLIATANQGSEATYESGFVIDKFPISRPNLTFSTLTVSNMSPEDSSIYLCSVAEGQATEAFFGQGTRLTVV.

The J gene is TRBJ1-3, the V gene TRBV5-6, with a tentative D call TRBD1 (5 bases). This CDR3 has 15 amino acids. The germline V gene has CDR1 SGHDT and CDR2 YYEEEE. V lost 4 bases to trimming and J lost 0 bases, with 11 bases between them. The CDR3 nucleotides read TGTGCCAGCAGCGCCGGACACGTCTCTGGAAACACCATATATTTT. It encodes CASSAGHVSGNTIYF. Full variable domain (remainder filled in from reference TRBV5-6 and TRBJ1-3): DAGVTQSPTHLIKTRGQQVTLRCSPKSGHDTVSWYQQALGQGPQFIFQYYEEEERQRGNFPDRFSGHQFPNYSSELNVNALLLGDSALYLCASSAGHVSGNTIYFGEGSWLTVV.

The chain employs TRBV19 and TRBJ2-5, with a weak D call TRBD2 (6 bases). The V gene's germline CDR1 is LNHDA and CDR2 SQIVND (reference sequence). The CDR3 is 13 residues long. Trimming removed 1 base from V and 4 bases from J, with 7 bases in between. This chain's CDR3 is CASSIVSGETQYF. Written as DNA, the CDR3 is TGTGCCAGTAGTATAGTTAGCGGAGAGACCCAGTACTTC. Together with reference TRBV19 and TRBJ2-5, the CDR3 gives the full variable domain: DGGITQSPKYLFRKEGQNVTLSCEQNLNHDAMYWYRQDPGQGLRLIYYSQIVNDFQKGDIAEGYSVSREKKESFPLTVTSAQKNPTAFYLCASSIVSGETQYFGPGTRLLVL.

The rearrangement uses TRBV2 and TRBJ2-2; 7 nucleotides agree with TRBD2. The length of the CDR3 is 16 residues. Germline V gives CDR1 SNHLY, CDR2 FYNNEI. Unmatched junction bases numbered 7, after V lost 6 bases and J lost 0 bases. CDR3 sequence (DNA): TGTGCCAGCAGACCCGGGACTAACGCGAACACCGGGGAGCTGTTTTTT. Encoded protein: CASRPGTNANTGELFF.

The chain links TRBV7-2 to TRBJ2-5; 13 bases agree with TRBD2. This CDR3 spans 19 amino acids. Per germline, CDR1 SGHTA and CDR2 FQGNSA. With V trimmed by 5 bases and J by 5 bases, 17 bases remained unmatched. CDR3: CASSPRTSGSFFSPETQYF. Here the CDR3 DNA reads TGTGCCAGCAGCCCCAGGACTAGCGGGAGTTTTTTCTCCCCGGAGACCCAGTACTTC.

A few counts support this clone. This chain uses TRBV2 with TRBJ1-2; 8 nucleotides line up with TRBD1. In germline, CDR1 is SNHLY, CDR2 FYNNEI. CDR3 length equals 13 residues. The V gene end was trimmed by 6 bases and the J gene end by 2 bases; junction bases not matched to a gene: 2. CDR3 in amino acids: CASSRDRNYGYTF. The CDR3 DNA is TGTGCCAGCAGCCGGGACAGGAACTATGGCTACACCTTC.

This chain links TRBV29-1 with TRBJ2-2, with D unclear. The germline CDR1 and CDR2 sequences are SQVTM and ANQGSEA. V was shortened by 5 bases and J by 1 base, with 5 bases between the two germline ends. The CDR3 spans 12 residues. Here the CDR3 DNA reads TGCAGCGTTTTACAGAACACCGGGGAGCTGTTTTTT. Amino acid sequence: CSVLQNTGELFF.

The J gene is TRBJ2-3, the V gene TRBV2; maybe TRBD1 (5 bases). The CDR3 length is 14 residues. V gave up 0 bases and J gave up 7 bases, with 11 bases separating them. Per germline, CDR1 SNHLY and CDR2 FYNNEI. In DNA form, the CDR3 reads TGTGCCAGCAGTGAAGCAGTAGGGGCAAATACGCAGTATTTT. Protein: CASSEAVGANTQYF.

This chain links TRBV5-6 with TRBJ2-7; TRBD2 agrees at 9 bases. The junction had 1 base not matched to a gene; V was cut back by 0 bases and J by 3 bases. The CDR3 is 14 amino acids. Germline V gene lookup returns CDR1 SGHDT and CDR2 YYEEEE. CDR3 protein: CASSLALAGYEQYF. The CDR3 nucleotides read TGTGCCAGCAGCTTGGCACTAGCGGGCTACGAGCAGTACTTC.

V and J are TRBV27 and TRBJ2-7; TRBD1 matches at 7 bases. Looked up from germline, CDR1 is MNHEY and CDR2 is SMNVEV (reference sequence). The junction had 6 bases not matched to a gene; V was cut back by 6 bases and J by 7 bases. CDR3 length: 12 residues. CDR3 nucleotide sequence: TGTGCCAGCAGCTCACAGGGGTGGGAGCAGTACTTC. This translates into CASSSQGWEQYF.

V and J are TRBV25-1 and TRBJ2-1; D remains ambiguous. Between the trimmed V and J ends, which lost 2 bases and 0 bases, there was a span of 8 bases. This CDR3 spans 15 amino acids. Germline V gene sequence: CDR1 MGHDK, CDR2 SYGVNS. The CDR3 nucleotides are TGTGCCAGCAGTGAAGGCCCGGGCTCCTACAATGAGCAGTTCTTC. The encoded protein is CASSEGPGSYNEQFF.

The rearrangement links TRBV11-2 to TRBJ2-5, with D possibly TRBD2 on 6 matching bases. V shed 5 bases and J shed 4 bases, with 8 bases lying between them. The CDR3 is 12 residues long. Germline V gene data show CDR1 as SGHAT and CDR2 as FQNNGV. The CDR3 coding sequence is TGTGCCAGCAGCGCCGGGGGAGAGACCCAGTACTTC. This sequence encodes CASSAGGETQYF.